What follows is one T cell receptor (beta chain) and its context. These data originate in a study of quantifying T cell responses using KT2 cells. Looking at the study overall: Reverse transcription used primers in the TCR alpha and beta constant regions. Under optimum conditions, T4 ligation efficiency was estimated at more than 8%.

KT2, a clone with a known TCR, was spiked into unfractionated PBMC. Fixed numbers of PBMC received varying amounts of KT2 cells. A single-stranded UMI oligo with SP2 sequence was ligated to cDNA 3' ends. First-round PCR used around 4 cycles and beta primers RC1.1 and RC1.2 covering TRBC1 and TRBC2. TCRdb recomputed calls from the UMI-ligation and nested PCR reads with MiXCR, one row per CDR3 protein. The repertoire consists of approximately 57,000 distinct CDR3 sequences, with roughly an eighth occurring once and the leading ten covering around a tenth. Sequenced material: PBMCs spiked with cells of the T cell clone KT2. The TCR sequence derives from a human donor.

The CDR3 sequence: CASSLSAGGRNEQFF. CDR3 DNA: TGTGCCAGCAGTCTCTCGGCCGGGGGAAGGAATGAGCAGTTCTTC. The chain carries TRBV12-3 or TRBV12-4 and TRBJ2-1; possibly TRBD2 for D (6 bases). CDR3 length: 15 residues. V gave up 5 bases and J gave up 7 bases, with 18 bases separating them.